The next 12 T cell receptor beta chains were all read from a single sample in a study of blood T cell repertoires in COVID-19. TCRdb's copy holds only in-frame clones and misses some; the assay was immunoSEQ multiplex PCR. Of 340,000 or so clones in the sample, about four fifths were seen once. The sample consisted of peripheral blood. These receptors came from a young man with active or convalescent COVID-19.

V usage is TRBV6-2 or TRBV6-3 and J usage is TRBJ2-1; 10 nucleotides align to TRBD2. The CDR3 length is 17 residues. V lost 4 bases to trimming and J lost 1 base; unmatched junction nucleotides: 7. The germline gives CDR1 MNHEY, CDR2 SVGEGT. The CDR3, as DNA: TGTGCCAGCAGTTCTTCACTAGCGGGACGATCCTACAATGAGCAGTTCTTC. Its protein product is CASSSSLAGRSYNEQFF.

This clone was recorded a few times. This CDR3 is CASSLEGDYGYTF. The CDR3 coding sequence is TGTGCCAGCAGTCTAGAGGGGGACTATGGCTACACCTTC. The rearrangement joins TRBV28 to TRBJ1-2; D is possibly TRBD1 (6 bases). V lost 5 bases, J lost 3 bases, and 10 bases lay in between. Germline lookup yields CDR1 MDHEN and CDR2 SYDVKM. CDR3 size: 13 residues.

The V call is TRBV3-1 (or the pseudogene TRBV3-2), the J call TRBJ1-1, with D perhaps TRBD1 (5 bases). Germline V gene lookup returns CDR1 LGHDT and CDR2 YNNKEL (reference sequence). CDR3 length: 14 residues. With 7 bases removed from V and 0 bases from J, the gap between germline ends came to 12 bases. The CDR3 DNA reads as TGTGCCAGCACCCCCCCGGGGGTGAACACTGAAGCTTTCTTT. Translated, it gives CASTPPGVNTEAFF.

This chain connects TRBV24-1 to TRBJ2-1; TRBD2 agrees at 9 bases. Germline assignment: CDR1 KGHDR and CDR2 SFDVKD. V was pared by 1 base and J by 0 bases, with 9 bases of the junction left unmatched. CDR3 size: 19 residues. The DNA of the CDR3 is TGTGCCACCAGTGATTTCGGGACTAGCAAGGGAAGCTCCTACAATGAGCAGTTCTTC. This gives the protein CATSDFGTSKGSSYNEQFF.

The sample holds a few counts of this clone. CDR3 region: CASSGRLNTEAFF. The CDR3 DNA is TGTGCCAGCAGCGGGAGGTTGAACACTGAAGCTTTCTTT. V usage is TRBV9 and J usage is TRBJ1-1, with unresolved D. V lost 3 bases, J lost 0 bases, and 6 bases lay in between. Germline V gene sequence: CDR1 SGDLS, CDR2 YYNGEE. CDR3 length: 13 residues.

This clone has a handful of counts. This chain joins TRBV12-1 and TRBJ1-3. TRBV12-1 is a recognized pseudogene. The CDR3 runs 16 residues. CDR3 loop: CAKKMGAGATGNTIYF. The CDR3 DNA follows: TGTGCCAAAAAAATGGGGGCGGGGGCGACTGGAAACACCATATATTTT.

Only a few counts were recorded for this clone. This chain uses TRBV19 with TRBJ1-1; D is uncertain. Germline V lookup: CDR1 LNHDA, CDR2 SQIVND (reference sequence). This CDR3 contains 14 residues. V lost 3 bases to trimming and J lost 0 bases, with 8 bases between them. CDR3 DNA: TGTGCCAGTAGTATTGGCATTATGAACACTGAAGCTTTCTTT. Its protein product is CASSIGIMNTEAFF.

The chain combines TRBV19 with TRBJ2-3; D is ambiguous. Trimming left V 6 bases short and J 0 bases short, with 10 bases between. Germline loops: CDR1 LNHDA, CDR2 SQIVND (reference sequence). The CDR3 contains 14 residues. The CDR3 region has the DNA TGTGCCAGTAGCCTGACGACTAGCACAGATACGCAGTATTTT. This codes for CASSLTTSTDTQYF.

The chain links TRBV7-2 to TRBJ2-3; 8 bases align to TRBD2. The CDR3 is made up of 16 amino acids. The germline CDR1 and CDR2 sequences are SGHTA and FQGNSA. Unmatched junction bases numbered 8, after V lost 5 bases and J lost 1 base. This CDR3 is CASSPSLAVRTDTQYF. CDR3 in DNA: TGTGCCAGCAGCCCGTCACTAGCGGTACGCACAGATACGCAGTATTTT.

CDR3 sequence reads: CASSLVQRELNEQYF. The CDR3, as DNA: TGCGCCAGCAGCTTGGTGCAGCGGGAGTTAAACGAGCAGTACTTC. The chain couples TRBV5-1 to TRBJ2-7; TRBD2 matches at 8 bases. CDR3 length: 15 amino acids. The J segment lost 5 bases and the V segment lost 0 bases, leaving 7 bases of the junction unmatched. Germline values: CDR1 SGHRS, CDR2 YFSETQ. The complete variable domain, with remaining parts taken from reference TRBV5-1 and TRBJ2-7, reads KAGVTQTPRYLIKTRGQQVTLSCSPISGHRSVSWYQQTPGQGLQFLFEYFSETQRNKGNFPGRFSGRQFSNSRSEMNVSTLELGDSALYLCASSLVQRELNEQYFGPGTRLTVT.

This chain joins TRBV11-3 and TRBJ1-6, with a weak D call TRBD1 (5 bases). With 0 bases removed from V and 9 bases from J, the gap between germline ends came to 12 bases. Germline V lookup: CDR1 SGHNT, CDR2 YENEEA. The CDR3 consists of 15 residues. The DNA of the CDR3 is TGTGCCAGCAGCTTAGAAGGAGGGGCTCGTTCACCCCTCCACTTT. Residues: CASSLEGGARSPLHF.

The chain recombines TRBV28 with TRBJ2-7; D is undetermined. The germline V and J ends were trimmed by 7 bases and 4 bases, with 8 bases remaining between them. Germline CDR1 MDHEN, CDR2 SYDVKM. CDR3 length: 11 amino acids. The CDR3 DNA reads TGTGCCAGCACTCTCGGGTACGAGCAGTACTTC. Its protein is CASTLGYEQYF.